The 18 T cell receptor beta chains listed next were all sequenced from one sample in a study of T cells in Graves' hyperthyroidism and ophthalmopathy. It was RNA transcripts that yielded the amplified TCR beta CDR3 regions. The HTBI primer set drove a first-round RT-PCR of the TCR CDR3. Each CDR3 protein is one row after TCRdb ran MiXCR on the multiplex PCR reads. Altogether about 270,000 distinct CDR3 sequences are present, 20% to 25% being singletons, with the ten largest covering about 30%. The sequencing sample was made of blood. All receptors derive from a man aged 35 to 55 with Graves' hyperthyroidism that later progressed to Graves' ophthalmopathy.

The chain recombines TRBV6-1 with TRBJ1-1; the D is unclear. Germline V lookup: CDR1 MNHNS, CDR2 SASEGT. The CDR3 is 11 amino acids. The V and J ends lost 5 bases and 7 bases respectively, with 8 bases between them. The CDR3 DNA reads as TGTGCCAGCAGTAGCAGAGTTGAAGCTTTCTTT. It encodes CASSSRVEAFF.

This clonotype was counted a few times. The chain recombines TRBV2 with TRBJ2-7; no definite D call. CDR3 size: 12 residues. CDR1 and CDR2 (germline): SNHLY, FYNNEI. V dropped 7 bases and J dropped 2 bases, with 9 bases sitting between them. CDR3 DNA: TGTGCCAGCACAGTTTTGACCTACGAGCAGTACTTC. Residues: CASTVLTYEQYF.

Ten or more counts support this clonotype. Its ends do not fully match the called genes, so a read error is possible. This chain uses TRBV6-1 with TRBJ2-2; D is possibly TRBD1 or TRBD2 (5 bases each). The CDR3 has 16 residues. Germline loops: CDR1 MNHNS, CDR2 SASEGT. DNA of the CDR3: TGTGCCAGCACAAAAGGGACCGGGACCCACACCGGGGAGCTGTCTTTT. Residues: CASTKGTGTHTGELSF.

The V call is TRBV6-1, the J call TRBJ1-5; maybe TRBD1 (5 bases). V lost 5 bases and J lost 2, with 19 bases in between. Germline assignment: CDR1 MNHNS and CDR2 SASEGT. The CDR3 is 17 amino acids. CDR3 residues: CASSPGYDSWGNQPQHF. The CDR3 nucleotides are TGTGCCAGCAGTCCTGGGTACGACAGTTGGGGCAATCAGCCCCAGCATTTT.

This clonotype was recorded at least ten times. The chain uses TRBV15 and TRBJ2-5; TRBD1 is a possible D gene (5 bases). V lost 5 bases to trimming and J lost 2 bases, with 9 bases between them. The CDR3 covers 13 residues. The germline gives CDR1 LNHNV, CDR2 YYDKDF (reference sequence). The CDR3 is CATSGRQQETQYF. Here the CDR3 DNA reads TGTGCCACCAGCGGCCGACAGCAAGAGACCCAGTACTTC.

This clonotype was detected ten times or more. The rearrangement joins TRBV12-3 or TRBV12-4 to TRBJ2-5; a possible D gene is TRBD1 (6 bases). V was pared by 6 bases and J by 5 bases, with 10 bases between. The CDR3 is made up of 12 amino acids. CDR3 loop: CASSHREETQYF. In DNA form, the CDR3 reads TGTGCCAGCAGCCACAGGGAGGAGACCCAGTACTTC.

This clonotype was found many times. The chain combines TRBV11-1 with TRBJ1-5; 9 bases fit TRBD1. Germline-derived CDR1 and CDR2 are SGHAT and FQDESV (reference sequence). The ends lost 5 bases at V and 6 bases at J; junction bases unmatched: 14. The CDR3 extends over 17 amino acids. The CDR3 region has the DNA TGTGCCAGCAGCCGCTTCCAAACAGGGGGCCGGGGTCAGCCCCAGCATTTT. It codes for CASSRFQTGGRGQPQHF.

This sequence joins TRBV28 and TRBJ1-2; a possible D gene is TRBD1 (5 bases). V lost 5 bases and J lost 4, with 17 bases in between. This CDR3 is built from 15 residues. In germline, CDR1 is MDHEN, CDR2 SYDVKM. CDR3 sequence (DNA): TGTGCCAGCAGTGCCATACCCGGGGGGGGCTATGGCTACACCTTC. It encodes CASSAIPGGGYGYTF.

This clonotype has at least ten counts. This chain connects TRBV28 to TRBJ1-3, with unresolved D. Germline V lookup: CDR1 MDHEN, CDR2 SYDVKM. Trimming pared 6 bases from V and 3 bases from J, leaving 9 bases between. This CDR3 is built from 13 residues. CDR3 sequence: CASRPPGGNTIYF. CDR3 sequence (DNA): TGTGCCAGCAGACCCCCAGGTGGAAACACCATATATTTT.

V gene TRBV11-2 combines with J gene TRBJ2-7, with TRBD2 matching 10 bases. CDR3 length: 16 amino acids. Germline CDR1 and CDR2: SGHAT and FQNNGV. J lost 3 bases, V lost 0 bases, and 5 bases had no gene match. CDR3 residues: CASSLDGSSGSYEQYF. The CDR3, as DNA: TGTGCCAGCAGCTTAGATGGTTCTAGCGGGAGCTACGAGCAGTACTTC.

This clonotype was seen many times. This chain connects TRBV9 to TRBJ2-5, with D tentatively TRBD2 (5 bases). CDR1 is SGDLS, CDR2 YYNGEE, per germline. V lost 0 bases to trimming and J lost 2 bases, with 5 bases between them. The CDR3 is 13 residues long. CDR3: CASSVAGQETQYF. The DNA for the CDR3 is TGTGCCAGCAGCGTAGCGGGGCAAGAGACCCAGTACTTC.

This clonotype occurred a few times. An end of the junction differs from the germline gene, which may be a read error. V and J are TRBV28 and TRBJ2-5, with 11 bases aligning to TRBD2. There are 16 residues in the CDR3. CDR1 and CDR2 (germline): MDHEN, SYDVKM. The CDR3 DNA reads TGTGCCAGCAGTTTAAGTAGCGGGAGGGACCAAGGGACCCAGTACTTC. It codes for CASSLSSGRDQGTQYF.

This clonotype was detected many times. The chain recombines TRBV12-3 or TRBV12-4 with TRBJ2-5; no clear D gene. V was clipped by 6 bases and J by 5 bases, with 13 bases between them. The CDR3 has 13 amino acids. The CDR3 spells CASSPDRAETQYF. The CDR3 nucleotides are TGTGCCAGCAGCCCCGATCGGGCGGAGACCCAGTACTTC.

The sample holds a few counts of this clonotype. The genes are TRBV20-1 and TRBJ2-7; 16 bases fit TRBD2. The CDR3 is 17 residues long. In germline, CDR1 is DFQATT, CDR2 SNEGSKA (reference sequence). J was trimmed by 3 bases and V by 4 bases; bases with no gene match: 9. The CDR3, as DNA: TGCAGTGCTAATTCAGGGACTAGCGGGAGGGCCGGCTACGAGCAGTACTTC. It specifies CSANSGTSGRAGYEQYF.

The chain employs TRBV28 and TRBJ1-5; the D gene is possibly TRBD1 (6 bases). Trimming took 2 bases from V and 5 from J, leaving 16 bases between them. Germline CDR1 MDHEN, CDR2 SYDVKM. The CDR3 has 16 residues. Here the CDR3 reads CASSLERRGKDQPQHF. CDR3 nucleotides: TGTGCCAGCAGTTTAGAGCGCAGGGGAAAGGATCAGCCCCAGCATTTT.

This clonotype has ten or more counts. The chain is built from TRBV20-1 and TRBJ2-5; D gene uncertain. This CDR3 region has 14 residues. Germline lookup yields CDR1 DFQATT and CDR2 SNEGSKA (reference sequence). Trimming left V 5 bases short and J 2 bases short, with 15 bases between. The CDR3 sequence: CSAEIELTQETQYF. As DNA, the CDR3 is TGCAGTGCTGAGATTGAGCTGACTCAAGAGACCCAGTACTTC.

In this sample, this clonotype turned up many times. The gene calls are TRBV2 and TRBJ2-2, with TRBD2 matching 10 bases. Germline loops: CDR1 SNHLY, CDR2 FYNNEI. The CDR3 sequence is 15 residues long. The V and J ends lost 5 bases and 6 bases, in that order; junction bases with no gene match: 6. The chain's CDR3 is CASSLAGAVPGELFF. The DNA for the CDR3 is TGTGCCAGCAGTCTAGCGGGAGCCGTCCCCGGGGAGCTGTTTTTT.

This clonotype was recorded many times. This chain uses TRBV6-5 with TRBJ2-4; D unclear. This CDR3 region has 16 residues. V was clipped by 7 bases and J by 1 base, with 17 bases between them. Per germline, CDR1 MNHEY and CDR2 SVGAGI. Written as DNA, the CDR3 is TGTGCCAGCACAGAACGAACTACTACTGCCAAAAACATTCAGTACTTC. It is translated as CASTERTTTAKNIQYF.